The clone carrying this T cell receptor beta chain was picked up one time. Profiled with immunoSEQ multiplex PCR; TCRdb holds only in-frame clones, not every one. Among about 420,000 clones listed, roughly 90% were seen once. V lost 8 bases and J lost 4; bases outside the gene matches: 6. CDR3 length: 13 residues. Germline V CDR1 and CDR2: MNHEY, SVGAGI. The data are from a study of blood T cell repertoires in COVID-19. The rearrangement links TRBV6-5 to TRBJ2-3, with 7 bases fitting TRBD1. Sequencing was performed on peripheral blood. The TCR comes from a young man with COVID-19, enrolled during active disease. This CDR3 is CASRQGNPDTQYF. DNA for the CDR3: TGTGCCAGCCGACAGGGTAACCCAGATACGCAGTATTTT.